Relative to its sample, the clone carrying this T cell receptor beta chain is medium-sized. This sample was included in a study of memory CD4+ T cells and cytomegalovirus serostatus. TCRdb's copy holds only in-frame clones and misses some; the assay was immunoSEQ multiplex PCR. The repertoire holds about 75,000 clones, with about 73% as singletons. The germline V gene encodes CDR1 LNHDA and CDR2 SQIVND (reference sequence). The germline V and J ends were trimmed by 1 base and 7 bases, with 7 bases remaining between them. The CDR3 has 13 residues. The sort gate was single viable CD3+CD4+CD8-CD45RO+ cells for memory CD4+ T cells. After thawing, CD4+ T cells were positively selected.

The chain couples TRBV19 to TRBJ1-4; unclear D gene. The sequence came from an adult in good health and CMV-seropositive. The specimen was memory CD4+ T cells from blood. CDR3 in amino acids: CASSIAVGEKLFF. The CDR3 DNA reads as TGTGCCAGTAGTATAGCCGTGGGTGAAAAACTGTTTTTT. The complete variable domain, with remaining parts taken from reference TRBV19 and TRBJ1-4, reads DGGITQSPKYLFRKEGQNVTLSCEQNLNHDAMYWYRQDPGQGLRLIYYSQIVNDFQKGDIAEGYSVSREKKESFPLTVTSAQKNPTAFYLCASSIAVGEKLFFGSGTQLSVL.